What follows describes a single T cell receptor beta chain. Its matching antigen is unknown. Each sorted subset replicate got 200 ng genomic DNA, about 33,000 genomes. Authors' methods: Filtering differed because ImmunoSEQ produced junction-only sequences that carried no quality scores. Assay: immunoSEQ multiplex PCR; the TCRdb copy retains only in-frame clones and omits some. V and J calls and clone size are copied from that table; D and trimming were computed from the DNA. This table holds about 380,000 clones, 96% found once. This sample was included in a study of shared clonotypes between healthy human individuals. CD45RO+ cells went into CD8 memory alongside CCR7-negative CD45RA+ TemRA cells. Per the germline V gene, CDR1 is GTSNPN and CDR2 is SVGIG (reference sequence). Germline trimming cut 2 bases from V and 1 base from J; bases unmatched to any gene: 7. The CDR3 contains 15 residues. Overall study results and limits: About 5% of naive CD4 clonotypes were shared across a handful of donors.

The sequenced material came from memory CD8+ T cells sorted from blood. Noted subset: CD45RO+ cells pooled with CCR7-negative TemRA cells. V gene TRBV30 combines with J gene TRBJ2-5; TRBD1 agrees at 7 bases. The TCR comes from a man younger than 45 in good health. This CDR3 is CAWSSTGTAQETQYF. CDR3 sequence (DNA): TGTGCCTGGAGTTCCACCGGGACAGCCCAAGAGACCCAGTACTTC.